This is a list of T cell receptor beta chains from one sample in a study of CD8 T cells in ankylosing spondylitis. TCRdb re-called the 5' RACE reads with MiXCR, one entry per CDR3 protein. Of 150,000 to 200,000 distinct CDR3 sequences listed, 15% to 20% are singletons. Material: blood, either unsorted or a sorted T cell fraction (not recorded which). Source of these receptors: a male donor with ankylosing spondylitis or in good health (not recorded which). CDR3s include the opening cysteine and the closing phenylalanine or tryptophan. The order of the fields is clone size, J gene, D gene, V gene, CDR3 DNA, CDR3 protein. D genes are given only for firm matches. A row's size may be missing; if present it is once, few, many or a size class.

>few|TRBJ2-1|.|TRBV24-1
TGTGCCACCAGTGAAGGGACCGCCCGGGGGCAGTTCTTC
CATSEGTARGQFF
>many|TRBJ2-2|TRBD2|TRBV5-1
TGCGCCAGCAGCAACCCGGGACTAGCGTCCGGGGAGCTGTTTTTT
CASSNPGLASGELFF
>.|TRBJ2-3|TRBD1|TRBV7-2
TGTGCCAGCAGCTTAGGGGGACAGGGTTCCGATACGCAGTATTTT
CASSLGGQGSDTQYF
>many|TRBJ1-1|.|TRBV5-1
TGCGCCAGCAGCTTGGTTGGGGCCACTGAAGCTTTCTTT
CASSLVGATEAFF
>many|TRBJ1-1|.|TRBV5-1
TGCGCCAGCAGCTTGGATCCGGGGAGCACTGAAGCTTTCTTT
CASSLDPGSTEAFF
>many|TRBJ2-3|.|TRBV12-3/TRBV12-4
TGTGCCAGCAGTACCGGGACTGTGGCAGATACGCAGTATTTT
CASSTGTVADTQYF
>many|TRBJ1-2|.|TRBV28
TGTGCCAGCAGTTTACAGGGTGTTGACTATGGCTACACCTTC
CASSLQGVDYGYTF
>many|TRBJ2-3|.|TRBV7-3
TGTGCCAGCAGCCGTAGCGGTCCAAGGGATACGCAGTATTTT
CASSRSGPRDTQYF
>.|TRBJ2-3|TRBD2|TRBV28
TGTGCCAGCAGTTATAGCGGGAGGGGGGATACGCAGTATTTT
CASSYSGRGDTQYF
>many|TRBJ2-5|.|TRBV20-1
TGCAGTGCTCTGGGGACTCCTTGGGTCGAGACCCAGTACTTC
CSALGTPWVETQYF
>many|TRBJ1-2|.|TRBV12-3/TRBV12-4
TGTGCCAGCAGTACTCACGGGGACCAAGAGAATGGCTACACCTTC
CASSTHGDQENGYTF
>many|TRBJ1-4|TRBD1|TRBV4-1
TGCGCCAGCAGCCGGCAGGGACAGGCAAGTAATGAAAAACTGTTTTTT
CASSRQGQASNEKLFF
>few|TRBJ2-7|TRBD1|TRBV29-1
TGCAGCGTTGAACGGGACAGGGGTAGCGAGCAGTACTTC
CSVERDRGSEQYF
>.|TRBJ1-5|.|TRBV7-2
TGTGCCAGCAGCTTAAAAGGCCAGCCCCAGCATTTT
CASSLKGQPQHF
>many|TRBJ2-3|TRBD1|TRBV5-1
TGCGCCAGCAGCGGACAGGGGGCAGATACGCAGTATTTT
CASSGQGADTQYF
>.|TRBJ2-1|TRBD2|TRBV20-1
TGCAGTGCTAGTACTAGCGGGAGCCACAATGAGCAGTTCTTC
CSASTSGSHNEQFF
>few|TRBJ2-7|TRBD1|TRBV11-2
TGTGCCAGCAGCATGGACAGGGCGCACGAGCAGTACTTC
CASSMDRAHEQYF
>.|TRBJ1-2|TRBD1|TRBV2
TGTGCCAGCTCGGGACAGGGGGATGGCTACACCTTC
CASSGQGDGYTF
>many|TRBJ1-2|TRBD1|TRBV5-1
TGCGCCAGCAGCGAACGGACAGGGGGTAACTATGGCTACACCTTC
CASSERTGGNYGYTF
>many|TRBJ2-1|.|TRBV5-1
TGCGCCAGCAGAGGGGTTGGGGCCTACAATGAGCAGTTCTTC
CASRGVGAYNEQFF
>few|TRBJ2-7|.|TRBV27
TGTGCCAGCAGTTCTCGGTCCGGCCACGAGCAGTACTTC
CASSSRSGHEQYF
>few|TRBJ2-6|.|TRBV10-2
TGCGCCAGCTTTTTCTCTGGGGCCAACGTCCTGACTTTC
CASFFSGANVLTF
>many|TRBJ2-1|.|TRBV20-1
TGCAGTGCTAGGCGGCAGAACAATGAGCAGTTCTTC
CSARRQNNEQFF
>many|TRBJ2-1|TRBD2|TRBV29-1
TGCAGCGTCGAGGAACTAGCGGGATACAATGAGCAGTTCTTC
CSVEELAGYNEQFF
>many|TRBJ1-1|.|TRBV29-1
TGCAGCGTTGCCGTGAACACTGAAGCTTTCTTT
CSVAVNTEAFF
>.|TRBJ2-2|.|TRBV24-1
TGTGCCACCAGTGATTCCCGAGGAATAGGGTTGGGAAACACCGGGGAGCTGTTTTTT
CATSDSRGIGLGNTGELFF
>many|TRBJ1-1|.|TRBV29-1
TGCAGCGTTGAATCGGGGCTGAACACTGAAGCTTTCTTT
CSVESGLNTEAFF
>many|TRBJ1-1|TRBD1|TRBV5-1
TGCGCCAGCAGTTCCCGAGGGACAGGAGCAATGAACACTGAAGCTTTCTTT
CASSSRGTGAMNTEAFF
>many|TRBJ2-1|.|TRBV24-1
TGTGCCACCAGTGTCGATATACAAGATGAGCAGTTCTTC
CATSVDIQDEQFF
>many|TRBJ1-6|.|TRBV28
TGTGCCAGCTTTACCCGTACCCAGGGTATCGATTATTCACCCCTCCACTTT
CASFTRTQGIDYSPLHF
>many|TRBJ2-2|.|TRBV4-2
TGTGCCAGCAGCCAAGATCACGCCAGAGTAGTAAAGGAGCTGTTTTTT
CASSQDHARVVKELFF
>.|TRBJ1-6|.|TRBV25-1
TGTGCCAGCAGCTCGGGCAGCTCCTATAATTCACCCCTCCACTTT
CASSSGSSYNSPLHF
>.|TRBJ1-1|.|TRBV9
TGTGCCAGCAGCGAGGGGCGGAACACTGAAGCTTTCTTT
CASSEGRNTEAFF
>many|TRBJ1-1|TRBD1|TRBV5-1
TGCGCCAGCAGGTTCCCGGACAGGGCGAACACTGAAGCTTTCTTT
CASRFPDRANTEAFF
>.|TRBJ1-3|.|TRBV20-1
TGCAGTGCTAGAGGTGGACGCTCTGGAAACACCATATATTTT
CSARGGRSGNTIYF
>many|TRBJ2-3|.|TRBV10-3
TGTGCCATCAGTGAGTCGGGGGACACAGATACGCAGTATTTT
CAISESGDTDTQYF
>.|TRBJ1-3|.|TRBV7-9
TGTGCCAGCAGCCACAGGAGCTCTGGAAACACCATATATTTT
CASSHRSSGNTIYF
>many|TRBJ2-2|TRBD2|TRBV5-1
TGCGCCAGCTCTCTAGCGGGAGAAGCCGGGGAGCTGTTTTTT
CASSLAGEAGELFF
>few|TRBJ1-2|.|TRBV9
TGTGCCAGCAGCGATCGGGACGGGAGAGGCTACACCTTC
CASSDRDGRGYTF
>many|TRBJ1-1|.|TRBV3-1
TGTGCCAGCAGCCCAAGTATATCCCCGGGAGCTTTCTTT
CASSPSISPGAFF
>.|TRBJ2-5|.|TRBV5-4
TGTGCCAGCAGCTTATCTTACGGGAGCAAGACCCAGTACTTC
CASSLSYGSKTQYF
>.|TRBJ1-5|TRBD1|TRBV20-1
TGCAGTGCGTCCCGGACAGGGTCTCGCGTCGGCAATCAGCCCCAGCATTTT
CSASRTGSRVGNQPQHF
>many|TRBJ2-2|.|TRBV5-1
TGCGCCAGCAGCTTAGACTTCCTCTCCGGGGAGCTGTTTTTT
CASSLDFLSGELFF
>.|TRBJ2-1|TRBD1|TRBV6-1
TGTGCCAGCAATATGGGACAGGTCCGACGGTCCTACAATGAGCAGTTCTTC
CASNMGQVRRSYNEQFF
>few|TRBJ2-2|.|TRBV7-9
TGTGCCAGCAGCTTGTATTACGGGAACACCGGGGAGCTGTTTTTT
CASSLYYGNTGELFF
>many|TRBJ2-2|TRBD1|TRBV20-1
TGCAGTGCTACCAGGACAGGGATGAACACCGGGGAGCTGTTTTTT
CSATRTGMNTGELFF
>many|TRBJ2-1|.|TRBV2
TGTGCCAGCAGGATTGGGCTAAGCTCCTACAATGAGCAGTTCTTC
CASRIGLSSYNEQFF
>few|TRBJ2-3|.|TRBV29-1
TGCAGCGTTGAGAGGGGTGGGACAGATACGCAGTATTTT
CSVERGGTDTQYF
>few|TRBJ1-4|.|TRBV7-9
TGTGCCAGCAGCTTAGTTCAGGGCGTAAATGAAAAACTGTTTTTT
CASSLVQGVNEKLFF
>many|TRBJ2-1|.|TRBV24-1
TGTGCCACCAGTGATTGGAGGGACGATGAGCAGTTCTTC
CATSDWRDDEQFF
>many|TRBJ2-2|TRBD1|TRBV5-1
TGCGCCAGCAGCTTGGTGGCAGGGGGCACCGGGGAGCTGTTTTTT
CASSLVAGGTGELFF
>once|TRBJ1-2|.|TRBV7-8
TGTGCCAGCAGCTTGCAGGGCGGCGACTATGACTACACCTTC
CASSLQGGDYDYTF
>many|TRBJ2-1|.|TRBV5-1
TGCGCCAGCACCAACCGGGGCAATGAGCAGTTCTTC
CASTNRGNEQFF
>many|TRBJ2-1|TRBD2|TRBV27
TGTGCCAGCACGAAAGCGGGAGGGTTATACAATGAGCAGTTCTTC
CASTKAGGLYNEQFF
>.|TRBJ1-5|.|TRBV28
TGTGCCAGCAGTCCGACGGCCCCCGATCAGCCCCAGCATTTT
CASSPTAPDQPQHF
>.|TRBJ2-7|TRBD2|TRBV29-1
TGCAGCGTTGGGCGGACCGGGACTAGCGGCTCCTACGAGCAGTACTTC
CSVGRTGTSGSYEQYF
>.|TRBJ1-5|.|TRBV6-1
TGTGCCAGCAGTGCGTCAGGGACGGACAATCAGCCCCAGCATTTT
CASSASGTDNQPQHF
>many|TRBJ2-7|TRBD1|TRBV5-1
TGCGCCAGCAGCGCCGGGACAGCTTCCTACGAGCAGTACTTC
CASSAGTASYEQYF
>few|TRBJ1-1|.|TRBV20-1
TGCAGTGCAGCAGGGGTTCTTAACACTGAAGCTTTCTTT
CSAAGVLNTEAFF